The clone carrying this T cell receptor (beta chain) was seen just once. Antigen specificity is unknown. Germline CDR1 SNHLY, CDR2 FYNNEI. V shed 5 bases, J shed 4 bases, and the junction held 6 bases outside the gene matches. The length of the CDR3 is 14 residues. Assay: immunoSEQ multiplex PCR; the TCRdb copy retains only in-frame clones and omits some. This sample has tens of thousands of clones; 75% to 90% occur once, and the top ten carry approximately 30%. Described treatment: AdE1-LMPpoly-expanded autologous EBV-specific T-cell therapy followed by anti-PD-1 nivolumab. The source of the sample is a study of EBV T-cell therapy then PD-1 blockade in nasopharyngeal carcinoma.

The source was CD8+ T cells from blood, collected at roughly day 60 from a patient whose treatment included autologous EBV-specific T cells and nivolumab. This TCR derives from a man aged 40-50 years with nasopharyngeal carcinoma. This chain connects TRBV2 to TRBJ2-3; 7 nucleotides line up with TRBD2. In DNA, the CDR3 is TGTGCCAGCAGTTGGGAGGGCAGGGCAGATACGCAGTATTTT. It specifies CASSWEGRADTQYF.